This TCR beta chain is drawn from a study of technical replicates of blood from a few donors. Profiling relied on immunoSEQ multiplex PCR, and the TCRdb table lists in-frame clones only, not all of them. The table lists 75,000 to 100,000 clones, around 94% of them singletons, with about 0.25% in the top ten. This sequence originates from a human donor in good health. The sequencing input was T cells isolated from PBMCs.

The CDR3 here is CASSSPGTGALEAFF. CDR3 DNA: TGTGCCAGCAGCTCCCCCGGGACAGGGGCCCTTGAAGCTTTCTTT. The chain carries TRBV7-6 and TRBJ1-1; 10 nucleotides agree with TRBD1. Germline V lookup: CDR1 SGHVS, CDR2 FNYEAQ. This CDR3 is built from 15 residues. V gave up 4 bases and J gave up 7 bases; unmatched junction bases: 9. Filled out from reference TRBV7-6 and TRBJ1-1, the complete variable domain reads GAGVSQSPRYKVTKRGQDVALRCDPISGHVSLYWYRQALGQGPEFLTYFNYEAQQDKSGLPNDRFSAERPEGSISTLTIQRTEQRDSAMYRCASSSPGTGALEAFFGQGTRLTVV.